The 22 T cell receptor beta chains below come from one sample, sequenced in a study of radiotherapy plus CTLA-4 blockade in lung cancer. TCRdb's copy holds only in-frame clones and misses some; the assay was immunoSEQ multiplex PCR. The sample comprises tens of thousands of clones, about 79% of which are singletons, and more than 3.5% rests with the top ten. This specimen was peripheral blood, taken from a patient treated with radiotherapy plus ipilimumab. These receptors all stem from a human donor with non-small cell lung cancer who had a partial response to radiotherapy plus ipilimumab. Some clones in this sample may be carry-over from other donors' samples.

V usage is TRBV4-2 and J usage is TRBJ2-1; TRBD2 matches at 7 bases. Unmatched junction bases numbered 13, after V lost 5 bases and J lost 9 bases. Per the germline V gene, CDR1 is LGHNA and CDR2 is YNFKEQ. This CDR3 comprises 15 residues. The CDR3 loop is CASSSIAGRLGEQFF. CDR3 nucleotides: TGTGCCAGCAGCTCTATAGCGGGTAGGTTGGGTGAGCAGTTCTTC.

This clone was observed a few times. The CDR3 DNA reads as TGTGCCAGCAGCTTAAGTTCACTAGCGGCAGATACGCAGTATTTT. It translates to CASSLSSLAADTQYF. The rearrangement links TRBV7-3 to TRBJ2-3, with 8 bases that match TRBD2. V dropped 1 base and J dropped 4; count of bases not matched to a gene: 4. Germline CDR1 and CDR2: SGHTA and FQGTGA. The CDR3 sequence is 15 residues long.

V and J are TRBV5-6 and TRBJ2-5; 8 positions agree with TRBD1. V dropped 6 bases and J dropped 1; count of bases not matched to a gene: 5. Germline loops: CDR1 SGHDT, CDR2 YYEEEE. The CDR3 consists of 14 residues. The CDR3 protein is CASNKQGVQETQYF. DNA for the CDR3: TGTGCCAGCAACAAACAGGGGGTCCAAGAGACCCAGTACTTC. Full variable domain (missing parts from reference TRBV5-6 and TRBJ2-5): DAGVTQSPTHLIKTRGQQVTLRCSPKSGHDTVSWYQQALGQGPQFIFQYYEEEERQRGNFPDRFSGHQFPNYSSELNVNALLLGDSALYLCASNKQGVQETQYFGPGTRLLVL.

The V call is TRBV27, the J call TRBJ2-2; 7 bases agree with TRBD1. Unmatched junction bases numbered 9, after V lost 4 bases and J lost 1 base. CDR1 is MNHEY, CDR2 SMNVEV, per germline (reference sequence). The CDR3 extends over 17 amino acids. The CDR3 coding sequence is TGTGCCAGCAGTTCCACGACAGGGATTCTGAACACCGGGGAGCTGTTTTTT. This codes for CASSSTTGILNTGELFF.

The rearrangement joins TRBV14 to TRBJ1-1, with D possibly being TRBD1 (6 bases). The V end was cut by 6 bases, the J end by 4 bases, with 9 bases between. CDR3 length: 12 amino acids. Per germline, CDR1 SGHDN and CDR2 FVKESK. The CDR3 here is CASRGGGTEAFF. DNA for the CDR3: TGTGCCAGCAGGGGAGGGGGCACTGAAGCTTTCTTT.

This chain joins TRBV28 and TRBJ1-2, with no clear D. Trimming pared 3 bases from V and 7 bases from J, leaving 15 bases between. The CDR3 runs to 14 residues. Germline V gives CDR1 MDHEN, CDR2 SYDVKM. As DNA, the CDR3 is TGTGCCAGCAGTTTTTCCACCGGGGTGCGTGGCTACACCTTC. Its protein product is CASSFSTGVRGYTF.

V usage is TRBV6-1 and J usage is TRBJ1-1; 9 bases map to TRBD1. The CDR3 extends over 13 amino acids. Germline loops: CDR1 MNHNS, CDR2 SASEGT. Losses at the gene ends were 6 bases for V and 4 bases for J; bases not matched to a gene: 3. The CDR3 here is CASRETGGTEAFF. CDR3 nucleotide sequence: TGTGCCAGCAGAGAGACAGGGGGCACTGAAGCTTTCTTT.

The rearrangement links TRBV9 to TRBJ2-3; 10 bases are shared with TRBD1. The CDR3 loop spans 14 amino acids. V lost 6 bases to trimming and J lost 7 bases; unmatched junction nucleotides: 8. Germline CDR1 reads SGDLS; CDR2 reads YYNGEE. The CDR3 DNA reads TGTGCCAGCAACAGGGACAGGGGTTCAAATACGCAGTATTTT. It codes for CASNRDRGSNTQYF.

The CDR3 loop reads CASSLGLAGDPFSYEQYF. CDR3 bases: TGTGCCAGCAGCCTCGGACTAGCGGGGGACCCCTTCTCCTACGAGCAGTACTTC. The J gene is TRBJ2-7, the V gene TRBV11-3; 13 bases fit TRBD2. With 5 bases clipped from V and 0 bases from J, the junction kept 10 bases outside the gene matches. Germline CDR1 and CDR2: SGHNT and YENEEA. The CDR3 spans 18 residues.

This chain uses TRBV5-1 with TRBJ2-6, with 11 bases that match TRBD1. The CDR3 consists of 18 residues. J gave up 4 bases and V 3 bases, and 9 bases lay outside the gene matches. CDR1 and CDR2 from the germline V gene are SGHRS and YFSETQ. The CDR3 region has the DNA TGCGCCAGCAGCTGGACAGGGGGCCCCGGAGCGGGGGCCAACGTCCTGACTTTC. Residues: CASSWTGGPGAGANVLTF.

The V and J genes are TRBV12-5 and TRBJ2-7; D is undetermined. The CDR3 covers 15 residues. Trimming shortened V by 2 bases and J by 2 bases, and 13 bases separated the two germline ends. Germline CDR1 is LGHNT and CDR2 is FRNRAP. The CDR3 spells CASGLPRVSPYEQYF. In DNA form, the CDR3 reads TGTGCTAGTGGTTTGCCCCGGGTCTCCCCCTACGAGCAGTACTTC.

The rearrangement joins TRBV7-9 to TRBJ2-1; TRBD2 matches at 10 bases. The CDR3 spans 16 residues. The germline V gene encodes CDR1 SEHNR and CDR2 FQNEAQ (reference sequence). Trimming at V came to 0 bases and at J to 15 bases, leaving 14 bases not matched to a gene. CDR3 sequence: CASSLAVASGGLQRFF. In DNA, the CDR3 is TGTGCCAGCAGCTTAGCGGTGGCTAGCGGGGGCCTTCAACGGTTCTTC.

This rearrangement joins TRBV4-1 to TRBJ1-1; TRBD1 is a possible D gene (6 bases). V shed 0 bases and J shed 10 bases, with 12 bases lying between them. The germline V gene encodes CDR1 MGHRA and CDR2 YSYEKL. The CDR3 spans 13 residues. The CDR3 sequence: CASSQDEGRGAFF. CDR3 sequence (DNA): TGCGCCAGCAGCCAAGATGAGGGCAGGGGAGCTTTCTTT.

This clone was detected once. The rearrangement links TRBV28 to TRBJ1-2; TRBD1 matches at 7 bases. The germline gives CDR1 MDHEN, CDR2 SYDVKM. The CDR3 totals 16 residues. The V and J ends lost 5 bases and 4 bases, in that order; junction bases with no gene match: 13. The CDR3 sequence is CASSQGGQGGSYGYTF. The CDR3 DNA reads as TGTGCCAGCAGTCAGGGCGGGCAGGGGGGTTCCTATGGCTACACCTTC.

This clone was counted only a few times. The identical CDR3 is also encoded by other nucleotide sequences in the sample. The chain carries TRBV9 and TRBJ1-1; 7 bases fit TRBD1. The CDR3 length is 15 residues. Trimming cost V 2 bases and J 1 base; bases outside gene matches: 5. CDR1 is SGDLS and CDR2 is YYNGEE in the germline V gene. The CDR3 sequence: CASSVGGQPNTEAFF. CDR3 nucleotides: TGTGCCAGCAGCGTGGGGGGACAGCCGAACACTGAAGCTTTCTTT.

This sequence joins TRBV2 and TRBJ2-7; TRBD2 agrees at 9 bases. The CDR3 is 14 amino acids. Germline trimming cut 6 bases from V and 3 bases from J; bases unmatched to any gene: 6. Germline V CDR1 and CDR2: SNHLY, FYNNEI. This CDR3 reads CASSTSGFYYEQYF. The CDR3 DNA follows: TGTGCCAGCAGCACTAGCGGGTTCTACTACGAGCAGTACTTC.

This clone has a single count. Other DNA sequences in the sample encode the same CDR3. This chain joins TRBV9 and TRBJ1-1; 9 bases agree with TRBD1. V gave up 3 bases and J gave up 2 bases; unmatched junction bases: 11. CDR3 length: 17 amino acids. Germline CDR1 is SGDLS and CDR2 is YYNGEE. The CDR3 reads CASSGVLRTGANTEAFF. The CDR3 coding sequence is TGTGCCAGCAGCGGGGTTCTAAGGACAGGGGCTAACACTGAAGCTTTCTTT.

The chain recombines TRBV5-1 with TRBJ2-3; TRBD2 matches 10 bases. Germline V gene data show CDR1 as SGHRS and CDR2 as YFSETQ. V was pared by 5 bases and J by 4 bases, with 4 bases of the junction left unmatched. This CDR3 spans 14 amino acids. The CDR3 bases are TGCGCCAGCAGACTAGCGGGAAGGGCAGATACGCAGTATTTT. This encodes CASRLAGRADTQYF.

This clone occurred a few times. The rearrangement uses TRBV9 and TRBJ2-1; 8 bases are shared with TRBD2. Unmatched junction bases numbered 5, after V lost 0 bases and J lost 6 bases. From germline, CDR1 is SGDLS and CDR2 YYNGEE. CDR3 size: 15 residues. CDR3 DNA: TGTGCCAGCAGCGTAGAGGGACTAGTCGGCAATGAGCAGTTCTTC. It yields the protein CASSVEGLVGNEQFF.

The chain joins TRBV5-4 to TRBJ2-2; 13 nucleotides line up with TRBD2. The J segment lost 7 bases and the V segment lost 4 bases, leaving 7 bases of the junction unmatched. This CDR3 has 16 residues. Germline values: CDR1 SGHNT, CDR2 YYREEE (reference sequence). CDR3: CASSPGLAGVVGELFF. CDR3 DNA: TGTGCCAGCAGCCCAGGACTAGCGGGAGTTGTCGGGGAGCTGTTTTTT.

The chain recombines TRBV7-2 with TRBJ2-7, with D perhaps matching TRBD1 (6 bases). Trimming pared 8 bases from V and 7 bases from J, leaving 21 bases between. The CDR3 extends over 14 amino acids. In germline, CDR1 is SGHTA, CDR2 FQGNSA. The CDR3 loop is CASAVGGAFLEQYF. In DNA form, the CDR3 reads TGTGCCAGCGCTGTAGGGGGAGCCTTCCTGGAGCAGTACTTC. Full variable domain (outside the CDR3, taken from reference TRBV7-2 and TRBJ2-7): GAGVSQSPSNKVTEKGKDVELRCDPISGHTALYWYRQSLGQGLEFLIYFQGNSAPDKSGLPSDRFSAERTGGSVSTLTIQRTQQEDSAVYLCASAVGGAFLEQYFGPGTRLTVT.

The chain links TRBV7-2 to TRBJ2-7, with D possibly matching TRBD2 (5 bases). V was cut by 3 bases and J by 0 bases, with 12 bases left in between. Looked up from germline, CDR1 is SGHTA and CDR2 is FQGNSA. CDR3 size: 15 residues. CDR3 bases: TGTGCCAGCAGCTTGCCCCTCGGGGTCTCCTACGAGCAGTACTTC. Its protein product is CASSLPLGVSYEQYF.